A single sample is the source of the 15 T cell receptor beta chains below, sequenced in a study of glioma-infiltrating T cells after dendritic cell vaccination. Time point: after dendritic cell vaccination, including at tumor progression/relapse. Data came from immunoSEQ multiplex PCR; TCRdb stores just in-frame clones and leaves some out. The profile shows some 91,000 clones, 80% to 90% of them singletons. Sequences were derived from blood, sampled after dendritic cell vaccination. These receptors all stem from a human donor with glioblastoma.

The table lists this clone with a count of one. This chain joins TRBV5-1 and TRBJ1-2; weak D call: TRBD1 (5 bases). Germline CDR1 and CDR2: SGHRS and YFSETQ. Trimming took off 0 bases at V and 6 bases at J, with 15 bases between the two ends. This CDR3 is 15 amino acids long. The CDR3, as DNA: TGCGCCAGCAGCTTGGAATCAGGGATCAGGAATGGCTACACCTTC. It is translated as CASSLESGIRNGYTF.

This CDR3 is CASSLAKQGSPLHF. CDR3 DNA: TGCGCCAGCAGCTTGGCGAAACAGGGGTCACCCCTCCACTTT. V gene TRBV5-1 combines with J gene TRBJ1-6; 7 bases are a match to TRBD1. This CDR3 is 14 amino acids long. CDR1 is SGHRS, CDR2 YFSETQ, per germline. V trimming: 0 bases; J trimming: 10 bases; junction bases outside the gene matches: 4.

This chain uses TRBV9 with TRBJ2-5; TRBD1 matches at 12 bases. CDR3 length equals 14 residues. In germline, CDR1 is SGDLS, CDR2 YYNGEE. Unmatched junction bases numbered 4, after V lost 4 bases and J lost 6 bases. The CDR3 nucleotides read TGTGCCAGCAGCACTGGGACAGGGGGCAAGACCCAGTACTTC. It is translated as CASSTGTGGKTQYF.

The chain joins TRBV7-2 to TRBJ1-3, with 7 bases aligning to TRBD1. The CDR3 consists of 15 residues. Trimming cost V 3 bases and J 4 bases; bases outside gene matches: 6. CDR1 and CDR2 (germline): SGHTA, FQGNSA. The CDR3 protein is CASSFYRGTGNTIYF. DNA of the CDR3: TGTGCCAGCAGCTTCTACAGGGGAACAGGAAACACCATATATTTT. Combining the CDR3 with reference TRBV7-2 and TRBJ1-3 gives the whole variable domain GAGVSQSPSNKVTEKGKDVELRCDPISGHTALYWYRQSLGQGLEFLIYFQGNSAPDKSGLPSDRFSAERTGGSVSTLTIQRTQQEDSAVYLCASSFYRGTGNTIYFGEGSWLTVV.

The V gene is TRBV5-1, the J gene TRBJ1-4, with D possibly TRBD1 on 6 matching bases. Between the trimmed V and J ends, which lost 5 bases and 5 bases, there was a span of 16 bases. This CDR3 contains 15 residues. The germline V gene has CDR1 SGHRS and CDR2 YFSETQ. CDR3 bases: TGCGCCAGCAGGGGGGGGGCAGAATTCAATGAAAAACTGTTTTTT. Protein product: CASRGGAEFNEKLFF.

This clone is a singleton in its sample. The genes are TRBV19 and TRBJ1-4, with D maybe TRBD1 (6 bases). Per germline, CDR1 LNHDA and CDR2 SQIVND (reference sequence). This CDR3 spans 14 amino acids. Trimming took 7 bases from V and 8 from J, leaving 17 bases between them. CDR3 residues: CASTLGGAWEKLFF. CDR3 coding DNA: TGTGCCAGTACCCTAGGGGGGGCATGGGAAAAACTGTTTTTT.

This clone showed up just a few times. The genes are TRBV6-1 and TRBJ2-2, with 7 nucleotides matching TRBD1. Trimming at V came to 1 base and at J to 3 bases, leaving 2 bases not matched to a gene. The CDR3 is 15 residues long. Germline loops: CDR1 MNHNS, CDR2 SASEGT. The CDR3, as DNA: TGTGCCAGCAGTGAAGGAGACAGGGACACCGGGGAGCTGTTTTTT. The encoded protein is CASSEGDRDTGELFF.

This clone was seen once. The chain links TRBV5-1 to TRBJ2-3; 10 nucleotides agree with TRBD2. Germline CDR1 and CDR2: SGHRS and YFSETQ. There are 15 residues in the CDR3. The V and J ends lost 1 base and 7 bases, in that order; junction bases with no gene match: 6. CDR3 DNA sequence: TGCGCCAGCAGCTTGCTAGCGGGGGAGGGGAATACGCAGTATTTT. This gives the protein CASSLLAGEGNTQYF. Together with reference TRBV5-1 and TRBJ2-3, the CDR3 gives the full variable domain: KAGVTQTPRYLIKTRGQQVTLSCSPISGHRSVSWYQQTPGQGLQFLFEYFSETQRNKGNFPGRFSGRQFSNSRSEMNVSTLELGDSALYLCASSLLAGEGNTQYFGPGTRLTVL.

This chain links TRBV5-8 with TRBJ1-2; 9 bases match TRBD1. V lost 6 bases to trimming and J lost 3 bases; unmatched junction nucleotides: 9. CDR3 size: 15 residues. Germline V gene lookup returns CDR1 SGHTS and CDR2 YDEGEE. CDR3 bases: TGTGCCAGCACGCTAGGGACAGGGTTTCACTATGGCTACACCTTC. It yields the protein CASTLGTGFHYGYTF.

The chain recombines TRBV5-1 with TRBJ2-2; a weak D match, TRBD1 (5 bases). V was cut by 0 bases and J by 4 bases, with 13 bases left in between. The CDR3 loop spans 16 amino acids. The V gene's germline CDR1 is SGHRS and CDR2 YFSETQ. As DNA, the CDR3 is TGCGCCAGCAGCTTGGCTTCCCAGGGCGGCACCGGGGAGCTGTTTTTT. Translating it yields CASSLASQGGTGELFF.

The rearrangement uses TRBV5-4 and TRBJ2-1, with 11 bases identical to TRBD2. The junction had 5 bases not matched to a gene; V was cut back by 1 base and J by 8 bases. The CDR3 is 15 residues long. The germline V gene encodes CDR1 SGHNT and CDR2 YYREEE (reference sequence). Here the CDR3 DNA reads TGTGCCAGCAGCTTGAAGACTAGCGGGGCCGATGAGCAGTTCTTC. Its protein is CASSLKTSGADEQFF.

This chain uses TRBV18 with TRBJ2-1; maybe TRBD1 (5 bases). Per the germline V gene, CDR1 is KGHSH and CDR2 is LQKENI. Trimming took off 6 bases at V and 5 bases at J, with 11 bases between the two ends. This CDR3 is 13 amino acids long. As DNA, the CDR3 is TGTGCCAGCTCTACGGGCAGGGACAATGAGCAGTTCTTC. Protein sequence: CASSTGRDNEQFF.

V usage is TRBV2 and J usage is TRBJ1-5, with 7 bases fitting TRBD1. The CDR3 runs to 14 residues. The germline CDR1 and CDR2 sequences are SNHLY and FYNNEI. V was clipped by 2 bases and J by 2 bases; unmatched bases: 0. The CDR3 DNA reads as TGTGCCAGCAGTGAAACAGGGGGCAATCAGCCCCAGCATTTT. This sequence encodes CASSETGGNQPQHF.

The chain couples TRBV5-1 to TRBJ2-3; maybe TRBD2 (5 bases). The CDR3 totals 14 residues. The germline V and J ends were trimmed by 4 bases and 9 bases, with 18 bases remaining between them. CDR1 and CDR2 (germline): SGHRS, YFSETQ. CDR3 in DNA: TGCGCCAGCAGCGAGAGAACCCTAGCTCAGACGCAGTATTTT. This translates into CASSERTLAQTQYF.

The CDR3 loop is CASSVPVQETQYF. The CDR3 nucleotides read TGTGCCAGCAGTGTCCCGGTACAAGAGACCCAGTACTTC. V gene TRBV6-5 combines with J gene TRBJ2-5; D remains ambiguous. Germline values: CDR1 MNHEY, CDR2 SVGAGI. The CDR3 is 13 residues long. V lost 5 bases and J lost 2, with 9 bases in between.